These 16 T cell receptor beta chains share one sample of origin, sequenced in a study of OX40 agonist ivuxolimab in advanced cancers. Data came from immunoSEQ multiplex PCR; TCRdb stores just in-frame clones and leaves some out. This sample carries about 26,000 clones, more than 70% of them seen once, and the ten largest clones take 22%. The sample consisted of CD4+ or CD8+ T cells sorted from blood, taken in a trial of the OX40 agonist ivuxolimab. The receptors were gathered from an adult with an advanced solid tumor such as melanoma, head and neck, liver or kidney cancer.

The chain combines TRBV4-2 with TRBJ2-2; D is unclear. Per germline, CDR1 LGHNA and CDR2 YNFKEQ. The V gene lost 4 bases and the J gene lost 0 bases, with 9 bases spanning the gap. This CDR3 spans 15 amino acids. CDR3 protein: CASSPIDSNTGELFF. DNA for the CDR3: TGTGCCAGCAGCCCGATTGATTCGAACACCGGGGAGCTGTTTTTT.

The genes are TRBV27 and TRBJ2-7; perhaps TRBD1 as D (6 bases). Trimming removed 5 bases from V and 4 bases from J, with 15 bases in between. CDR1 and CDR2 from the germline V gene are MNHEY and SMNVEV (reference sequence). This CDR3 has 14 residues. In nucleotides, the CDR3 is TGTGCCAGCAGTCCCGGGACAAGACAATACGAGCAGTACTTC. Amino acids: CASSPGTRQYEQYF.

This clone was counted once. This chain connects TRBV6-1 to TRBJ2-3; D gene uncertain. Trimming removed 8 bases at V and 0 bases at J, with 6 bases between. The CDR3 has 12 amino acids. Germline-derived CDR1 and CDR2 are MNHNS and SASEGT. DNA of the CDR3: TGTGCCAGCGGGTTTAGCACAGATACGCAGTATTTT. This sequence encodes CASGFSTDTQYF.

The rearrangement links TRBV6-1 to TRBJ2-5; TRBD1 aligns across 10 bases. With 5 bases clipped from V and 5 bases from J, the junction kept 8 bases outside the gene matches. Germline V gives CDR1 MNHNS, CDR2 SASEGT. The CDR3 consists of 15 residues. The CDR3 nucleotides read TGTGCCAGCAGTTCCGGGACAGGGGAAGCGGAGACCCAGTACTTC. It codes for CASSSGTGEAETQYF.

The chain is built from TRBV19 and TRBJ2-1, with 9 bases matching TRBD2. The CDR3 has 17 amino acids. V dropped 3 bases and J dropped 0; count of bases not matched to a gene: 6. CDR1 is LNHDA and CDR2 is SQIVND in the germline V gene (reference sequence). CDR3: CASSMTSGDSSYNEQFF. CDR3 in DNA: TGTGCCAGTAGTATGACTAGCGGTGACAGCTCCTACAATGAGCAGTTCTTC. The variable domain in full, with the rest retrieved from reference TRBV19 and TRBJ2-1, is DGGITQSPKYLFRKEGQNVTLSCEQNLNHDAMYWYRQDPGQGLRLIYYSQIVNDFQKGDIAEGYSVSREKKESFPLTVTSAQKNPTAFYLCASSMTSGDSSYNEQFFGPGTRLTVL.

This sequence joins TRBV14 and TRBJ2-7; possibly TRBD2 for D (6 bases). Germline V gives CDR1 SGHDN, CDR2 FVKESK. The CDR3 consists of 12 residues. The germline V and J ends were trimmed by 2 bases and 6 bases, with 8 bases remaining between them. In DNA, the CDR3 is TGTGCCAGCAGCCAATGGGGGGTCGAGCAGTACTTC. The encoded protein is CASSQWGVEQYF. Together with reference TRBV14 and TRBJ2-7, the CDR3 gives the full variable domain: EAGVTQFPSHSVIEKGQTVTLRCDPISGHDNLYWYRRVMGKEIKFLLHFVKESKQDESGMPNNRFLAERTGGTYSTLKVQPAELEDSGVYFCASSQWGVEQYFGPGTRLTVT.

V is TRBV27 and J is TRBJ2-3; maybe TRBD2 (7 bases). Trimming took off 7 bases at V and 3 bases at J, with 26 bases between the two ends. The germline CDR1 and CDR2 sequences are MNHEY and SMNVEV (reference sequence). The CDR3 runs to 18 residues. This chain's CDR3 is CASILTSPNGGRTDTQYF. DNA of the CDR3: TGTGCCAGCATCCTGACTAGCCCCAACGGGGGCAGAACAGATACGCAGTATTTT.

The CDR3 loop is CASSQGQAASYEQYF. The CDR3 bases are TGCGCCAGCAGCCAAGGACAGGCTGCCTCCTACGAGCAGTACTTC. This chain uses TRBV4-1 with TRBJ2-5; a weak D match, TRBD1 (6 bases). The J call may be faulty, since TRBJ2-7 better matches the DNA end. This CDR3 region has 15 residues. Germline CDR1 is MGHRA and CDR2 is YSYEKL.

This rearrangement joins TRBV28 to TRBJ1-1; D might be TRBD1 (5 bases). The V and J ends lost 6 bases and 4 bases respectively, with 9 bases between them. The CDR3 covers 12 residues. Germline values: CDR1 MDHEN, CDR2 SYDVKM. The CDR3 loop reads CASRIGGTEAFF. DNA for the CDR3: TGTGCCAGCAGAATCGGGGGCACTGAAGCTTTCTTT.

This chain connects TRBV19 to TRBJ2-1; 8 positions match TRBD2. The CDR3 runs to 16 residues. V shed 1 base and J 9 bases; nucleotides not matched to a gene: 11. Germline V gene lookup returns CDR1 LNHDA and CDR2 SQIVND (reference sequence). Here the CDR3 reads CASSIAGLGSMSEQFF. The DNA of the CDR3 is TGTGCCAGTAGTATAGCGGGACTAGGTTCGATGAGTGAGCAGTTCTTC.

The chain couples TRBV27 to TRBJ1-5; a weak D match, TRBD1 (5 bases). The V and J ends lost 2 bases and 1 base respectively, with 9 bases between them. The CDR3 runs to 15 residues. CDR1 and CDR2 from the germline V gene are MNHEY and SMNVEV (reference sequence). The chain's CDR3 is CASSLMGTSNQPQHF. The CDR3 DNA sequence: TGTGCCAGCAGTTTAATGGGGACGAGCAATCAGCCCCAGCATTTT.

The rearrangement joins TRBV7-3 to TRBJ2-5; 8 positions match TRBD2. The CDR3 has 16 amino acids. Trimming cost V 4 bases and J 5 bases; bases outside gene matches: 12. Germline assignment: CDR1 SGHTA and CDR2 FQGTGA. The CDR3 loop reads CASSSTDGGGSETQYF. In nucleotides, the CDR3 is TGTGCCAGCAGCTCCACGGACGGCGGGGGGTCGGAGACCCAGTACTTC.

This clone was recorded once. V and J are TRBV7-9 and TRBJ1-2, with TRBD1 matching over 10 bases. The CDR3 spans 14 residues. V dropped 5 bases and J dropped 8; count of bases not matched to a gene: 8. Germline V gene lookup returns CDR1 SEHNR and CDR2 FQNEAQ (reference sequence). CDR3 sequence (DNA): TGTGCCAGCAGCCAAGTGACAGGGGGCGACGGCTACACCTTC. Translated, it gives CASSQVTGGDGYTF.

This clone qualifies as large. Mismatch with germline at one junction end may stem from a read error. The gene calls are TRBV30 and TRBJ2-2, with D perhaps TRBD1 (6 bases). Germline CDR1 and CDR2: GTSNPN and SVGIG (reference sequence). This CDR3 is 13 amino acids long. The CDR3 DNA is TGCGCCCGACATCAGGGGTACCCCGGGGAGCTGTTTTTT. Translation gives CARHQGYPGELFF.

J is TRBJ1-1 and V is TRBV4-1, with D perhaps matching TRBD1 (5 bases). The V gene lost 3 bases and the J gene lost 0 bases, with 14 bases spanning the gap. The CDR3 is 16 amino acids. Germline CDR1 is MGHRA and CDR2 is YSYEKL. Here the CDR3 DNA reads TGCGCCAGCAGCCATTACCAGGACAACATGAACACTGAAGCTTTCTTT. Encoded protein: CASSHYQDNMNTEAFF.

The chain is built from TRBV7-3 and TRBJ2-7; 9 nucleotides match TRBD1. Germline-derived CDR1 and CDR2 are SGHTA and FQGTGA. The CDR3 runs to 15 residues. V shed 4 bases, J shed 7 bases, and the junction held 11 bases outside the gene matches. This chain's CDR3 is CASSSEGQGFGEQYF. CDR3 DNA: TGTGCCAGCAGCTCGGAGGGACAGGGTTTTGGTGAGCAGTACTTC.